These T cell receptor beta chains were read from a single sample in a study of CD4 and CD8 cells across lung adenocarcinoma regions. TCRdb called the PCR reads again in MiXCR, with one record for every CDR3 protein. The sample consists of about 20,000 distinct CDR3 sequences, less than 70% of them appearing once. Sequences were obtained from CD8+ T cells from the center of a lung tumor. These receptors all come from a female donor with lung adenocarcinoma. The CD4 and CD8 labels of this study may be unreliable. Both conserved end residues are part of each CDR3. The order of the fields is clone size, J gene, D gene, V gene, CDR3 protein, CDR3 DNA. The D gene is left open where the match is weak. Where a row states a size, it is once, few, many or the class of an expanded clone; other rows omit it.

- TRBJ2-3 - TRBV27 CASSPGRCVKDTQYF TGTGCCAGCAGTCCGGGGAGGTGCGTCAAAGATACGCAGTATTTT
- TRBJ2-5 - TRBV10-3 CAAKGGRDQETQYF TGTGCGGCGAAGGGGGGCCGTGACCAAGAGACCCAGTACTTC
- TRBJ2-3 TRBD2 TRBV6-1 CASSERAGTSSPDTQYF TGTGCCAGCAGTGAAAGGGCCGGGACTAGCTCGCCAGATACGCAGTATTTT
many TRBJ2-7 TRBD1 TRBV6-1 CASNRDRGRYEQYF TGTGCCAGCAACCGGGACAGGGGGCGCTACGAGCAGTACTTC
- TRBJ1-1 - TRBV15 CATSRELWTEAFF TGTGCCACCAGCAGAGAACTTTGGACTGAAGCTTTCTTT
- TRBJ2-4 TRBD1 TRBV7-2 CGSRGQGATNTQYF TGCGGCAGCAGGGGGCAGGGAGCCACAAATACGCAGTACTTC
many TRBJ2-1 TRBD2 TRBV12-3/TRBV12-4 CASSLWLAGLNEQFF TGTGCCAGCAGTTTATGGCTAGCGGGATTGAATGAGCAGTTCTTC
- TRBJ2-2 - TRBV6-5 CASSSPSGAVNTGTLFF TGTGCCAGCAGTTCTCCATCAGGGGCTGTGAACACCGGTACGCTGTTTTTT
- TRBJ2-1 TRBD2 TRBV7-2 CASSSRGRATSGRNIQFF TGTGCCAGCAGCTCGAGGGGCCGGGCGACTAGCGGCCGAAACATTCAGTTCTTC
- TRBJ1-3 TRBD1 TRBV4-1 CASSPSPGTGRNTIYF TGCGCCAGCAGCCCCTCCCCCGGGACAGGTAGAAACACCATATATTTT
- TRBJ2-3 - TRBV10-3 CAISEADTQYF TGTGCCATCAGTGAGGCAGATACGCAGTATTTT
once TRBJ2-3 TRBD2 TRBV6-4 CASRDSEERGASGTDTQYF TGTGCCAGCAGGGACTCCGAGGAGCGGGGGGCCAGTGGCACAGATACGCAGTATTTC
once TRBJ2-5 - TRBV6-1 CSGSDGRGDQETQYF TGTTCCGGCAGTGACGGGCGAGGTGACCAAGAGACCCAGTACTTT
- TRBJ2-3 - TRBV27 CATRRGLEGANTDTQYF TGTGCCACCCGGCGGGGACTCGAGGGGGCGAACACAGATACGCAGTATTTT
medium-sized TRBJ2-7 - TRBV27 CASSFRDHYEQYF TGTGCCAGCAGTTTCAGGGACCACTACGAGCAGTACTTC
- TRBJ2-5 - TRBV7-2 CASSPLALVQLETQYF TGTGCCAGCAGCCCCTTGGCGCTAGTTCAGCTAGAGACCCAGTACTTC
few TRBJ2-5 TRBD2 TRBV6-1 CASSAGTKTQYF TGTGCCAGCAGTGCCGGGACTAAGACCCAGTACTTC
- TRBJ2-3 TRBD2 TRBV6-1 CAGTGGRAKSTQYF TGTGCCGGCACGGGGGGGAGAGCCAAAAGTACGCAGTATTTC
many TRBJ2-3 - TRBV12-3/TRBV12-4 CASSRDTDTQYF TGTGCCAGCAGCAGGGACACAGATACGCAGTATTTT
- TRBJ2-5 - TRBV10-3 CASGEAYNEQYF TGTGCCTCCGGGGAGGCCTACAATGAGCAGTACTTC
- TRBJ2-7 TRBD2 TRBV6-1 CASKTGLAATLYEQYF TGTGCCAGCAAGACAGGACTAGCGGCAACCCTTTACGAGCAGTACTTC
medium-sized TRBJ2-1 TRBD2 TRBV6-5 CASRLRTSGPGSYNEQFF TGTGCCAGTAGATTACGGACTAGCGGCCCCGGCTCCTACAATGAGCAGTTCTTC
- TRBJ2-1 TRBD1 TRBV6-1 CASRQGFYNEQFF TGTGCCAGCAGACAGGGGTTTTACAATGAGCAGTTCTTC
- TRBJ2-2 TRBD1 TRBV27 CASNTFGTGITGELFF TGTGCCAGCAATACTTTTGGGACAGGGATCACCGGGGAGCTGTTTTTT
few TRBJ2-1 TRBD2 TRBV4-1 CASSQVWVGGDEQFF TGCGCCAGCAGCCAAGTATGGGTGGGAGGGGATGAGCAGTTCTTC
few TRBJ1-2 - TRBV14 CASSQRGARPGYTF TGTGCCAGCAGCCAACGCGGGGCCCGCCCCGGCTACACCTTC
once TRBJ2-7 TRBD2 TRBV27 CASSLSLRGGSYEQYF TGTGCCAGCAGCCTGTCCCTTCGGGGGGGGAGCTACGAGCAGTACTTC
many TRBJ2-3 - TRBV4-1 CASSLGQVTDTQYF TGCGCCAGCAGCCTCGGACAAGTCACAGATACGCAGTATTTT
- TRBJ2-1 TRBD2 TRBV6-1 CGRGLGGGGQETQYF TGTGGCAGGGGCCTCGGGGGGGGAGGGCAAGAGACGCAGTATTTC
- TRBJ2-5 TRBD2 TRBV27 CARGGGGRDEETQYF TGTGCCAGGGGGGGCGGGGGGCGAGACGAAGAGACGCAGTACTTT
- TRBJ2-5 TRBD2 TRBV3-1 CASSQPGGTSGETQYF TGTGCCAGCAGCCAGCCGGGGGGGACTAGCGGGGAGACCCAGTACTTC
- TRBJ2-1 TRBD2 TRBV23-1 CASIRRGRELYNEQFF TGCGCCAGCATCAGGCGGGGGAGGGAACTCTACAATGAGCAGTTCTTC